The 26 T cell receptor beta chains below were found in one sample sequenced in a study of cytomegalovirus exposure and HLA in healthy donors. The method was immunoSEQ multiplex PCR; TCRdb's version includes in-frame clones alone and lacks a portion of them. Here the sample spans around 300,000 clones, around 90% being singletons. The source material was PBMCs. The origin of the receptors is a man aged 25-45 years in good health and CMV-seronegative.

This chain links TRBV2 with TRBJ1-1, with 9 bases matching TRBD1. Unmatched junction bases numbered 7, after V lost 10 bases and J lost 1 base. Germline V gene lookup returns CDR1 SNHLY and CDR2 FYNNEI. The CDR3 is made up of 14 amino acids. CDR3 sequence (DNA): TGTGCCACCAGACAGGGGGAGACGAACACTGAAGCTTTCTTT. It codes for CATRQGETNTEAFF.

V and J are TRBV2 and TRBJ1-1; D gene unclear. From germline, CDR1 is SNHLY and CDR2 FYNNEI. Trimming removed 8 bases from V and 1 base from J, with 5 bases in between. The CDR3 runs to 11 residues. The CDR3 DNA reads TGTGCCAGCCAAGCGAACACTGAAGCTTTCTTT. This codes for CASQANTEAFF. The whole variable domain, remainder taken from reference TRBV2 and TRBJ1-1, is EPEVTQTPSHQVTQMGQEVILRCVPISNHLYFYWYRQILGQKVEFLVSFYNNEISEKSEIFDDQFSVERPDGSNFTLKIRSTKLEDSAMYFCASQANTEAFFGQGTRLTVV.

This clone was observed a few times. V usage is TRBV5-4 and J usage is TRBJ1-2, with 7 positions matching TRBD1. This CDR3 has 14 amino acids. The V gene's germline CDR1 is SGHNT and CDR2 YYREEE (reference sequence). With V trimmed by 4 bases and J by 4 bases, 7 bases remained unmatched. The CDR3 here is CASSPDRAPYGYTF. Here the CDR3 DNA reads TGTGCCAGCAGCCCCGACAGGGCTCCCTATGGCTACACCTTC.

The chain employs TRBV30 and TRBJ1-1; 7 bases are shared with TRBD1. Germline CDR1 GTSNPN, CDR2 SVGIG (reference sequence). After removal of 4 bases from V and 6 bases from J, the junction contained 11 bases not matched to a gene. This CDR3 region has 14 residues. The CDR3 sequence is CAWNPGRGLSEAFF. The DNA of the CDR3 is TGTGCCTGGAACCCGGGTAGGGGGCTCTCTGAAGCTTTCTTT.

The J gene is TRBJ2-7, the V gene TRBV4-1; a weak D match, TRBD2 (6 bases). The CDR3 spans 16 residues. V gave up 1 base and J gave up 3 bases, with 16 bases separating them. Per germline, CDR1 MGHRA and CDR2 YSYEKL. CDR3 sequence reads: CASSQGTTGRYYEQYF. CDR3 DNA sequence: TGCGCCAGCAGCCAAGGCACGACCGGGAGATACTACGAGCAGTACTTC.

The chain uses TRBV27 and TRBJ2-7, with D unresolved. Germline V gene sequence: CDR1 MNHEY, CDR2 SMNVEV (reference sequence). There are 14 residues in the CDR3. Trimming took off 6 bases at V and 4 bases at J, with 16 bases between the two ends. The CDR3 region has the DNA TGTGCCAGCAGGAGAAGGCTACAGTCATACGAGCAGTACTTC. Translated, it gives CASRRRLQSYEQYF.

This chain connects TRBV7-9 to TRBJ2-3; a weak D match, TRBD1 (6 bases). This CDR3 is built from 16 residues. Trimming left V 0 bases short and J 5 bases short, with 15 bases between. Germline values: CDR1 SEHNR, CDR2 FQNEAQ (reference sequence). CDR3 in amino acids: CASSLADLGTRDTQYF. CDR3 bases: TGTGCCAGCAGCTTAGCCGACCTAGGGACAAGAGATACGCAGTATTTT.

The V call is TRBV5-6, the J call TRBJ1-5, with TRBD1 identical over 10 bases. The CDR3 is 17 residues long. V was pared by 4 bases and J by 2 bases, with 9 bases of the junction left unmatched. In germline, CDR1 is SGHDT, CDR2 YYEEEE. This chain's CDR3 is CASSRELGTGGNQPQHF. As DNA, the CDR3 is TGTGCCAGCAGCAGAGAATTAGGGACAGGGGGCAATCAGCCCCAGCATTTT.

CDR3 sequence (DNA): TGCGCCAGCACCCTGGCGGCCACTAGCACAGATACGCAGTATTTT. Translation: CASTLAATSTDTQYF. The chain uses TRBV5-1 and TRBJ2-3; D remains ambiguous. CDR1 SGHRS and CDR2 YFSETQ come from the germline V gene. This CDR3 region has 15 residues. The V end was cut by 6 bases, the J end by 0 bases, with 14 bases between.

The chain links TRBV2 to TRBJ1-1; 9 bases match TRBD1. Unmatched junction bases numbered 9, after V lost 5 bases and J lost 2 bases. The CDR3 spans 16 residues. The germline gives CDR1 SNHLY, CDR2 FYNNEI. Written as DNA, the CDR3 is TGTGCCAGCAGTTTAATACAGGGGGCTGTTAACACTGAAGCTTTCTTT. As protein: CASSLIQGAVNTEAFF.

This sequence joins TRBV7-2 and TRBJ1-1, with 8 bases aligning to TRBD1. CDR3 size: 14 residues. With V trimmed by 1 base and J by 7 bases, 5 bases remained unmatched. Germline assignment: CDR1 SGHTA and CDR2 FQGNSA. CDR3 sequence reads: CASSLGGTGLEAFF. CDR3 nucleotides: TGTGCCAGCAGCTTAGGAGGGACAGGTCTTGAAGCTTTCTTT.

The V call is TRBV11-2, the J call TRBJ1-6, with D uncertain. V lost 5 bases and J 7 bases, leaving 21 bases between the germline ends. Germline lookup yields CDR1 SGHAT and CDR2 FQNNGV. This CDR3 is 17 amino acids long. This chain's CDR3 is CASSPKLASVRNSPLHF. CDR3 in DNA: TGTGCCAGCAGCCCCAAGTTGGCGAGCGTGAGGAATTCACCCCTCCACTTT.

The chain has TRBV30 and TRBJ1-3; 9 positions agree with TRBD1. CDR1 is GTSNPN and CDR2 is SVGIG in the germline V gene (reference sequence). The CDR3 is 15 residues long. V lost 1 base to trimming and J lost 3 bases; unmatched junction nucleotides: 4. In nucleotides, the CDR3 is TGTGCCTGGAGTGGGACAGGGGTCGGTGGAAACACCATATATTTT. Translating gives CAWSGTGVGGNTIYF.

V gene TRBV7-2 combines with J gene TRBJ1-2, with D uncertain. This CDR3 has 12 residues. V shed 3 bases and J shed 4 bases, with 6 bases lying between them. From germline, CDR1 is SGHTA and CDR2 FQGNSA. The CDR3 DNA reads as TGTGCCAGCAGCTTCACCAGCTATGGCTACACCTTC. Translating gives CASSFTSYGYTF. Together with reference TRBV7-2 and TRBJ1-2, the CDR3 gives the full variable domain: GAGVSQSPSNKVTEKGKDVELRCDPISGHTALYWYRQSLGQGLEFLIYFQGNSAPDKSGLPSDRFSAERTGGSVSTLTIQRTQQEDSAVYLCASSFTSYGYTFGSGTRLTVV.

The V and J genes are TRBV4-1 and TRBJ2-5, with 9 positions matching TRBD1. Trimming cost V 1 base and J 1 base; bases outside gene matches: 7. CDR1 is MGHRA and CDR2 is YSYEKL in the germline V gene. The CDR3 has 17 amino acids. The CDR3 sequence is CASSQGSTGGPQETQYF. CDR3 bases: TGCGCCAGCAGCCAAGGAAGTACAGGGGGCCCCCAAGAGACCCAGTACTTC.

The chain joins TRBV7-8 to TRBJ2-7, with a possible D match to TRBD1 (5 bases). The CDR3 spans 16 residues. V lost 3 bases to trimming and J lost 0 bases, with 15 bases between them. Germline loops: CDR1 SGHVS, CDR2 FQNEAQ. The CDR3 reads CASSFNPGKNSYEQYF. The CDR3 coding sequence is TGTGCCAGCAGCTTCAACCCAGGGAAAAACTCCTACGAGCAGTACTTC.

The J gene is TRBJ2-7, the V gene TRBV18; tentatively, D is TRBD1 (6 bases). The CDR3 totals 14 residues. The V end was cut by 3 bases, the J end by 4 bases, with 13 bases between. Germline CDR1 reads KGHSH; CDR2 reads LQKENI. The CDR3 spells CASSPTRQVYEQYF. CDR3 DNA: TGTGCCAGCTCACCGACTCGACAGGTATACGAGCAGTACTTC.

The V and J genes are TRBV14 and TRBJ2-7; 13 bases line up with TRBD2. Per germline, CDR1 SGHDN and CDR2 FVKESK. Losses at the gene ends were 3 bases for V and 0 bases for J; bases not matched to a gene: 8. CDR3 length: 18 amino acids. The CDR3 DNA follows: TGTGCCAGCAGCCAGCTCGGACTAGCGGGGGCCCGCTCCTACGAGCAGTACTTC. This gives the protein CASSQLGLAGARSYEQYF.

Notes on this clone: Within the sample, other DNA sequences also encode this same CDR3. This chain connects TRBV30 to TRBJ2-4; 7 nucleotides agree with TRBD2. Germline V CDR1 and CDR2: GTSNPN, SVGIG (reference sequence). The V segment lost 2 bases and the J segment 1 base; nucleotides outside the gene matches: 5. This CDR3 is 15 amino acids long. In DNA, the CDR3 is TGTGCCTGGAGTCCGGGGGGACTGGCCAAAAACATTCAGTACTTC. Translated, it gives CAWSPGGLAKNIQYF. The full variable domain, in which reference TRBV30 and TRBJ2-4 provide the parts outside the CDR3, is SQTIHQWPATLVQPVGSPLSLECTVEGTSNPNLYWYRQAAGRGLQLLFYSVGIGQISSEVPQNLSASRPQDRQFILSSKKLLLSDSGFYLCAWSPGGLAKNIQYFGAGTRLSVL.

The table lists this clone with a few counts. The CDR3 region is CASRSQYTGELFF. In DNA, the CDR3 is TGTGCCAGCAGGAGCCAATACACCGGGGAGCTGTTTTTT. This chain links TRBV11-3 with TRBJ2-2; D is unresolved. The CDR3 extends over 13 amino acids. Germline V gives CDR1 SGHNT, CDR2 YENEEA. V lost 6 bases and J 3 bases, leaving 8 bases between the germline ends.

The CDR3 DNA follows: TGTGCCAGCGTGGGCGGGGGTGAAAAACTGTTTTTT. It codes for CASVGGGEKLFF. The chain links TRBV7-9 to TRBJ1-4, with TRBD1 as a possible D gene (5 bases). There are 12 residues in the CDR3. The germline V gene has CDR1 SEHNR and CDR2 FQNEAQ (reference sequence). The germline V and J ends were trimmed by 8 bases and 7 bases, with 11 bases remaining between them.

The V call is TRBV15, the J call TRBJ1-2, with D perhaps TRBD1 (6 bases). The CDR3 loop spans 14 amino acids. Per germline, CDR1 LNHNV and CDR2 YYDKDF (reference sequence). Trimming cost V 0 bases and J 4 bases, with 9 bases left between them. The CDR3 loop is CATSREQGFYGYTF. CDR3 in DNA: TGTGCCACCAGCAGAGAACAGGGCTTCTATGGCTACACCTTC.

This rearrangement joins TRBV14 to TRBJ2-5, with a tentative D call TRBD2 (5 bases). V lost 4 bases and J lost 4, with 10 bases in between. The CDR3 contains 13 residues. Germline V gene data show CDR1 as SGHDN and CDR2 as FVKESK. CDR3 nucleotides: TGTGCCAGCAGCCTCGGGGTGGTAGAGACCCAGTACTTC. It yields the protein CASSLGVVETQYF.

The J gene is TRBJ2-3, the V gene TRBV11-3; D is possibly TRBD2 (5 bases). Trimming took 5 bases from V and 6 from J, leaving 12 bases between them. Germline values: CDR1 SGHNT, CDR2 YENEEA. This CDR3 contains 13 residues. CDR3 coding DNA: TGTGCCAGCAGCCCTAGAGGGCCGGATACGCAGTATTTT. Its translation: CASSPRGPDTQYF.

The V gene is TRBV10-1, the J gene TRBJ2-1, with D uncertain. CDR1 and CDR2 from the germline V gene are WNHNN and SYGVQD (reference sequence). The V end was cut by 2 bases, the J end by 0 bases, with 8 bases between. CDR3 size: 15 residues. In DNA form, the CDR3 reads TGCGCCAGCAGTGAGAGCCTCCTCTCCTACAATGAGCAGTTCTTC. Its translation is CASSESLLSYNEQFF.

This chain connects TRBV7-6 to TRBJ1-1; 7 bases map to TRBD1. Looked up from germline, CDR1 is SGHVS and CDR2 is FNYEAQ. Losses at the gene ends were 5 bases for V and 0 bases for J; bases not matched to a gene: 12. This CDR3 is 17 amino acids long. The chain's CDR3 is CASSTSPEQGMNTEAFF. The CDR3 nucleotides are TGTGCCAGCAGCACCAGCCCTGAACAGGGGATGAACACTGAAGCTTTCTTT.